This TCR beta chain was sequenced in a study of T-cell reconstitution after alpha-beta-depleted transplantation in children. Points from the study as a whole: When one year had passed after transplant, most T-cell counts and diversity came from newly produced T cells. Reportedly, alpha-beta T cells present about two months post-transplant originated from several hundred expanded clones of graft origin.

This CDR3 spans 17 amino acids. Germline CDR1 LNHNV, CDR2 YYDKDF (reference sequence). V lost 2 bases, J lost 1 base, and 15 bases lay in between. As it was prepared, the TCRbeta library received unique molecular identifiers. TCRdb independently ran MiXCR on the PCR reads; one entry per CDR3 protein. The sample shows 700,000 to 950,000 distinct CDR3 sequences, less than 20% of them seen only once. To note about this clonotype: Its antigen is as yet unknown.

The material sequenced was PBMCs, mostly from graft donor cells, taken 360 days after TCRalphabeta/CD19-depleted stem cell transplant. The chain carries TRBV15 and TRBJ2-1, with unresolved D. This TCR derives from a male patient under 18 who had a stem cell transplant for acute lymphoblastic leukemia, so the T cells may come from the graft donor. CDR3 residues: CATSRSPILASYNEQFF. The CDR3 DNA is TGTGCCACCAGCAGAAGTCCAATCTTAGCTTCCTACAATGAGCAGTTCTTC.